This note documents a single T cell receptor (beta chain) sequence. The antigen remains unidentified. This specimen comes from a study of response to subunit inactivated influenza vaccine. General study findings and limits: Seasonal influenza vaccination, on each occasion, was suggested by the authors to recruit few new T cells.

V was pared by 2 bases and J by 4 bases, with 3 bases of the junction left unmatched. This CDR3 comprises 14 residues. The V gene's germline CDR1 is SGHRS and CDR2 YFSETQ. TCRdb redid the calling of the RT-PCR reads with MiXCR, one entry per CDR3 protein. The table records about 650,000 distinct CDR3 sequences, more than 15% of them present only once. The TCR sequence derives from a man aged 45 to 65 who received an inactivated influenza vaccine. The chain has TRBV5-1 and TRBJ2-1; 7 nucleotides line up with TRBD1. Specimen: PBMCs from blood, collected 12 days after vaccination. CDR3 DNA sequence: TGCGCCAGCAGCTTAGGGGGCAAGTACAATGAGCAGTTCTTC. Its protein is CASSLGGKYNEQFF.